The TCR beta chain described here comes from a study of OX40 agonist ivuxolimab in advanced cancers. Study at large: People in dose escalation had one of these cancers: hepatocellular carcinoma, melanoma, renal cell or head and neck cancer.

This CDR3 has 16 residues. Using immunoSEQ multiplex PCR, the repertoire was profiled, and TCRdb retains in-frame clones only, with some absent. This sample yields about 44,000 clones, of which around 90% are seen a single time; 13% to 15% belongs to the top ten. Here the sequenced sample was CD4+ or CD8+ T cells sorted from blood, taken in a trial of the OX40 agonist ivuxolimab. The V gene is TRBV21-1, the J gene TRBJ1-5. TRBV21-1 is noted as a pseudogene. The origin of this receptor is an adult with an advanced solid tumor such as melanoma, head and neck, liver or kidney cancer. Written as DNA, the CDR3 is TGTGCCAGCAGCAAAGAGGAAGTGGGTAGCAATCAGCCCCAGCATTTT. It specifies CASSKEEVGSNQPQHF.